This TCR beta chain was retrieved from a study of cytomegalovirus exposure and HLA in healthy donors. General study results and limits: One variant, a missense change in DCLRE1C, was linked in a later analysis to TCR beta V- and J-gene trimming. CMV serostatus stood as the only immune exposure information on hand. Most sequenced TCRs were rare (though some public TCRs occurred in many donors).

A multiplex PCR was run with 60 Vbeta primers and 13 Jbeta primers. The repertoire was sequenced with immunoSEQ multiplex PCR; TCRdb's copy has only in-frame clones and lacks some. This sample contains about 88,000 clones. This clone shows up as medium-sized by frequency. What it binds is unknown. The CDR3 is made up of 14 amino acids. Germline CDR1 SGHDN, CDR2 FVKESK. The V and J ends lost 4 bases and 6 bases, in that order; junction bases with no gene match: 1. V gene TRBV14 combines with J gene TRBJ2-1; 12 nucleotides align to TRBD2. The origin of this receptor is a girl between 10 and 17 years old in good health and CMV-seropositive. The sequenced sample was PBMCs. The CDR3 DNA is TGTGCCAGCAGCCCGACTAGCGGGGGCAATGAGCAGTTCTTC. It is translated as CASSPTSGGNEQFF.